This is a list of T cell receptor beta chains from one sample in a study of long-term antiretroviral therapy in people with HIV. This table comes from immunoSEQ multiplex PCR, and its TCRdb copy is limited to in-frame clones, with some not included. The table has 6,000 to 8,500 clones, 81% seen once. The sample in question was unsorted PBMCs, obtained 2.6 years before starting antiretroviral therapy. These receptors were obtained from a man aged 40-49 years with HIV. Both conserved end residues are part of each CDR3. A D gene is named only where the DNA matches it firmly.

d_gene,v_gene,CDR3aa
NA,TRBV12-5,CASGLSRGSSTDTQYF
TRBD2,TRBV5-4,CASSLGLAGLGGSTDTQYF
NA,TRBV30,CAWTIQGGTEAFF
NA,TRBV7-8,CASSFGTTIHNEQFF
NA,TRBV4-1,CASSQEDGTGELFF
NA,TRBV5-1,CASSVDSSNQPQHF
TRBD1,TRBV11-2,CASSLGKWGQGGYGYTF
NA,TRBV9,CASSVETNEQFF
TRBD1,TRBV28,CASSQGTGFAEAFF
NA,TRBV29-1,CSVGEGTDTQYF
TRBD1,TRBV4-2,CASSQGTGGRSAHYEQYF
NA,TRBV5-1,CASSLSGSNTEAFF
NA,TRBV7-2,CASSTQVSFSYEQYF
TRBD2,TRBV6-4,CARGRGEGTYEQYF
NA,TRBV2,CASSSKGNQPQHF
TRBD1,TRBV27,CASRVRGLATNEKLFF
TRBD1,TRBV12-5,CASGLSDRITNYGYTF
TRBD2,TRBV7-8,CASSLGVAGAGDTQYF
NA,TRBV10-1,CASSVTGTHEQFF
NA,TRBV4-1,CASSQEFGTLGELFF
NA,TRBV2,CASRASGNKREQYF
NA,TRBV5-4,CASSLDSRGTYEQYF
NA,TRBV7-9,CASSFEYEQYF
NA,TRBV28,CASSLALSYGYTF
NA,TRBV7-2,CASSLAGSRTGSPLHF
NA,TRBV2,CASSGSYNEQFF
NA,TRBV2,CASSDRENTEAFF
NA,TRBV28,CASIDRAYTYEQYF
TRBD2,TRBV28,CASSIGTSGEQFF
NA,TRBV30,CAWSVAGVVYNEQFF
NA,TRBV6-5,CASRWTVLSHEQYF
TRBD1,TRBV11-2,CASSLGQGVRAFF
NA,TRBV4-3,CASSQDGNYGYTF
NA,TRBV4-1,CASSQDRGNRENYGYTF
TRBD2,TRBV5-4,CASSSSGGALYNEQFF